This T cell receptor (beta chain) was obtained from a study of CD8+CD57+ T cells in acquired aplastic anemia. Genomic DNA provided the template from which TCR beta VDJ and CDR3 profiles were obtained. One entry per CDR3 protein, called by TCRdb with MiXCR from the reads. The sample records a few hundred thousand distinct CDR3 sequences, around 60% being singletons. This clonotype was seen a single time. Relative to the germline gene, one junction end is altered; a read error may explain this. CDR3 length equals 14 residues. CDR1 and CDR2 (germline): SEHNR, FQNEAQ (reference sequence). The sample consisted of sorted CD4+, CD8+, or CD8+CD57+ T cells (not recorded which) from PBMCs. The TCR comes from a human donor in good health. V is TRBV7-9 and J is TRBJ2-7; 7 bases fit TRBD1. The CDR3 is CASSLKGAGSEQYF. In nucleotides, the CDR3 is TGCGCCAGCAGCTTGAAGGGGGCAGGCAGCGAGCAGTACTTC.